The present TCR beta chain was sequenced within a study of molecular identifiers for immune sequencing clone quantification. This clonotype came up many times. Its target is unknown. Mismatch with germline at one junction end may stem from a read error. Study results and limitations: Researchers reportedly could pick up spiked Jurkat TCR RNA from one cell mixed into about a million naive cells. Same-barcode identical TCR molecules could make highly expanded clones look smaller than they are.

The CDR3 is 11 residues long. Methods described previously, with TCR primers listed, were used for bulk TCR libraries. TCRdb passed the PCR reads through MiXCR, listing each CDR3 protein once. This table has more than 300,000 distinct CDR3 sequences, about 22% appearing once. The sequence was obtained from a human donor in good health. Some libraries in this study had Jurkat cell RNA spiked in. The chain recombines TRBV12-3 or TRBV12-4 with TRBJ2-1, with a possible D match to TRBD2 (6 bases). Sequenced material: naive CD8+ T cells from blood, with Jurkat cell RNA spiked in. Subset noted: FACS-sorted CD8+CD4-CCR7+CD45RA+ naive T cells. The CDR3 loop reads CASSGGDEPVF. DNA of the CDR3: TGTGCCAGCAGCGGGGGAGACGAGCCGGTCTTC.